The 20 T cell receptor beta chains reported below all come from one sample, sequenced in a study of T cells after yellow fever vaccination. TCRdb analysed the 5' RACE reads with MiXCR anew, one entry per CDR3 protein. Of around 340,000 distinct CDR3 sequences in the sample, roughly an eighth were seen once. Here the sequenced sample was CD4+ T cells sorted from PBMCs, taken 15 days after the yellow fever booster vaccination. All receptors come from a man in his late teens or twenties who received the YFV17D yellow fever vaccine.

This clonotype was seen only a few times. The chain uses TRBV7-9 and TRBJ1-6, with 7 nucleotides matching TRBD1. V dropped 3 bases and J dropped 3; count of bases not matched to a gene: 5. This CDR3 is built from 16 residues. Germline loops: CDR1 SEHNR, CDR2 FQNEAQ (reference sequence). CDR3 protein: CASSFDRDFYNSPLHF. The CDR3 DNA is TGTGCCAGCAGCTTCGACAGGGATTTCTATAATTCACCCCTCCACTTT.

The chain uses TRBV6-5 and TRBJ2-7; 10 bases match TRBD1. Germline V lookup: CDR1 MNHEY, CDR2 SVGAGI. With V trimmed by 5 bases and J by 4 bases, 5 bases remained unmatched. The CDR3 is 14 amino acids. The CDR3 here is CASSKDRGLYEQYF. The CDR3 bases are TGTGCCAGCAGTAAAGACAGGGGGCTATACGAGCAGTACTTC.

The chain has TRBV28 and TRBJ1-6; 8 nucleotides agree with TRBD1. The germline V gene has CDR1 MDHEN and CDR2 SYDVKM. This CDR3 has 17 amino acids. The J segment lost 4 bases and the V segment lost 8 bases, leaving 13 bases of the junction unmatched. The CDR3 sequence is CASSQLQGVGYNSPLHF. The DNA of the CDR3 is TGTGCCAGCTCCCAATTACAGGGGGTGGGTTATAATTCACCCCTCCACTTT.

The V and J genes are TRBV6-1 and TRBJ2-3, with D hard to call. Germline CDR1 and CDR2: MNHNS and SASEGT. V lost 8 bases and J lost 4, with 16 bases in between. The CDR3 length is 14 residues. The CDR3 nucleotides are TGTGCCAGCGGAAAAGGAGTATACTCAGATACGCAGTATTTT. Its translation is CASGKGVYSDTQYF.

CDR3 residues: CASSLALGESLFF. CDR3 DNA sequence: TGTGCCAGCAGCTTAGCCCTGGGGGAGTCGCTGTTTTTT. The chain uses TRBV11-2 and TRBJ2-2; tentatively, D is TRBD1 or TRBD2 (5 bases each). Trimming shortened V by 1 base and J by 13 bases, and 13 bases separated the two germline ends. In germline, CDR1 is SGHAT, CDR2 FQNNGV. This CDR3 spans 13 amino acids.

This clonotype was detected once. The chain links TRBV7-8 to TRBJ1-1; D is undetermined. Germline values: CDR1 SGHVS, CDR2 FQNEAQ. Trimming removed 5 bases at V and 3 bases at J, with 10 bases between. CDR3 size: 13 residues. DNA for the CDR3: TGTGCCAGCAGCAGGAATTCGGACACTGAAGCTTTCTTT. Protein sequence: CASSRNSDTEAFF.

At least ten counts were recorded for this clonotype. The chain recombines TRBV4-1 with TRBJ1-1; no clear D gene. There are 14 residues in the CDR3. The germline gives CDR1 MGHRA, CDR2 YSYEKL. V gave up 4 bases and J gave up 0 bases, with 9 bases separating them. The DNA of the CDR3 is TGCGCCAGCAGCCCTCGGGCCATGAACACTGAAGCTTTCTTT. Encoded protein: CASSPRAMNTEAFF.

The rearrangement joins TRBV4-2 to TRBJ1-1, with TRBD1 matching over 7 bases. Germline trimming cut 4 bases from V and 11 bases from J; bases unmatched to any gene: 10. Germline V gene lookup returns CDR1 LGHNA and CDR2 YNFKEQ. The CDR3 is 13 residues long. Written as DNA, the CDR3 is TGTGCCAGCAGCCTTCCGGGCCAGGGGGACGCTTTCTTT. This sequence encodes CASSLPGQGDAFF.

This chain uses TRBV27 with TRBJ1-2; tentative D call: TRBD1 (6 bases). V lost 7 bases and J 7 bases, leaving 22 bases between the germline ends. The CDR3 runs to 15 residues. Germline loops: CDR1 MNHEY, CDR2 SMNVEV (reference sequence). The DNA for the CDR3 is TGTGCCAGCAAAAGGGGGGCGAGGGGCCCTAGTGGCTACACCTTC. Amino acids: CASKRGARGPSGYTF.

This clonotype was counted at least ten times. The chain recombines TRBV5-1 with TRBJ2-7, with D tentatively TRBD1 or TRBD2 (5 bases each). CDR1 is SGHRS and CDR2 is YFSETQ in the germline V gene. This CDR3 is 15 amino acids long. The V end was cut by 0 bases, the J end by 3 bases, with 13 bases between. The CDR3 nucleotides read TGCGCCAGCAGCTTGGGGGACGCCAACTTCTACGAGCAGTACTTC. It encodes CASSLGDANFYEQYF.

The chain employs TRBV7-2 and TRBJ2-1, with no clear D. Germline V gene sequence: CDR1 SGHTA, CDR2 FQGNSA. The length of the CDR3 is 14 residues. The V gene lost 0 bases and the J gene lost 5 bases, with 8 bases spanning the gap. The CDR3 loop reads CASSLASQNNEQFF. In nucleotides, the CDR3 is TGTGCCAGCAGCTTAGCGAGCCAGAACAATGAGCAGTTCTTC.

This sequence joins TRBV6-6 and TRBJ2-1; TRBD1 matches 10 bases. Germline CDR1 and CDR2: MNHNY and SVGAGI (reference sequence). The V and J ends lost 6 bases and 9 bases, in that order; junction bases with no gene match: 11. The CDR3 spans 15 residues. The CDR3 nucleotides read TGTGCCAGCAGCTCCCTGGACAGGGGGGCGGGTGAGCAGTTCTTC. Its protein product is CASSSLDRGAGEQFF.

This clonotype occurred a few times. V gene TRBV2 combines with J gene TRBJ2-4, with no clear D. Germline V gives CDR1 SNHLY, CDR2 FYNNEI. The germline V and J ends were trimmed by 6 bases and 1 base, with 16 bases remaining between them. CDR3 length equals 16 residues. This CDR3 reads CASRPRPPLAKNIQYF. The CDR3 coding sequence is TGTGCCAGCAGACCCAGGCCACCGCTGGCCAAAAACATTCAGTACTTC.

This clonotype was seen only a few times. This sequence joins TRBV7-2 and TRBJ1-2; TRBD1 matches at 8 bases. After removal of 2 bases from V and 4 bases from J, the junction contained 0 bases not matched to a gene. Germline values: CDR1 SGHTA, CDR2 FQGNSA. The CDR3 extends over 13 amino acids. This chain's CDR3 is CASSLQGAYGYTF. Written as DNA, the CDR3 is TGTGCCAGCAGCTTACAGGGGGCCTATGGCTACACCTTC.

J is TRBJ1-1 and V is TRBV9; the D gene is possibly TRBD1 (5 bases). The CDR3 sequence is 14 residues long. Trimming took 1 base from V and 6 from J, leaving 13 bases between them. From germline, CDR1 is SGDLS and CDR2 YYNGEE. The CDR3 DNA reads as TGTGCCAGCAGCGTACGTCATGGGGGTCCTGAAGCTTTCTTT. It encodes CASSVRHGGPEAFF.

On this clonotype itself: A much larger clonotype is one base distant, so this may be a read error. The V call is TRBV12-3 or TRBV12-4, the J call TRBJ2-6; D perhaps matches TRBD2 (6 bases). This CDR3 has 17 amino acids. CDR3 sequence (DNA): TGTGCCAGCAGTTTAGCCGTAGACATCCGCGGGGCCAACGTCCCGACTTTC. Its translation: CASSLAVDIRGANVPTF.

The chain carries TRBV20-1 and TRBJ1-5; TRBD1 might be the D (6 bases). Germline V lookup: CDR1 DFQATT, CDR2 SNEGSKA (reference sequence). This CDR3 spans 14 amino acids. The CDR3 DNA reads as TGCACCCCAACCCCAGGGGATAGCAATCAGCCCCAGCATTTT. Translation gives CTPTPGDSNQPQHF.

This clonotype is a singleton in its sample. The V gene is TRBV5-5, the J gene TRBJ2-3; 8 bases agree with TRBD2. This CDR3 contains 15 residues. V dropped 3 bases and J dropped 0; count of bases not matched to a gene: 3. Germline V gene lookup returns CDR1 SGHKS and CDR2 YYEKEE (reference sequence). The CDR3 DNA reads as TGTGCCAGCAGCTGGCGGGGGGTTAGCACAGATACGCAGTATTTT. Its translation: CASSWRGVSTDTQYF.

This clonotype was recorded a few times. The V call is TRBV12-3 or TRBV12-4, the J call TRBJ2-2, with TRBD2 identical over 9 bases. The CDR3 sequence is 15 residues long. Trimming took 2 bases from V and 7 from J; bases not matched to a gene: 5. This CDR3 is CASSLRRGGVGELFF. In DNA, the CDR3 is TGTGCCAGCAGTTTACGGCGGGGGGGCGTCGGGGAGCTGTTTTTT.

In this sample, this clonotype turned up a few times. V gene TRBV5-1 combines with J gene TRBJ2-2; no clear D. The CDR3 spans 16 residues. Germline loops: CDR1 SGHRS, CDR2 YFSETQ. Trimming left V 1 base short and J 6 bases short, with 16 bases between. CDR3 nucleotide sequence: TGCGCCAGCAGCTTGCGGGTAGTAGCTGACGCCGGGGAGCTGTTTTTT. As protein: CASSLRVVADAGELFF.